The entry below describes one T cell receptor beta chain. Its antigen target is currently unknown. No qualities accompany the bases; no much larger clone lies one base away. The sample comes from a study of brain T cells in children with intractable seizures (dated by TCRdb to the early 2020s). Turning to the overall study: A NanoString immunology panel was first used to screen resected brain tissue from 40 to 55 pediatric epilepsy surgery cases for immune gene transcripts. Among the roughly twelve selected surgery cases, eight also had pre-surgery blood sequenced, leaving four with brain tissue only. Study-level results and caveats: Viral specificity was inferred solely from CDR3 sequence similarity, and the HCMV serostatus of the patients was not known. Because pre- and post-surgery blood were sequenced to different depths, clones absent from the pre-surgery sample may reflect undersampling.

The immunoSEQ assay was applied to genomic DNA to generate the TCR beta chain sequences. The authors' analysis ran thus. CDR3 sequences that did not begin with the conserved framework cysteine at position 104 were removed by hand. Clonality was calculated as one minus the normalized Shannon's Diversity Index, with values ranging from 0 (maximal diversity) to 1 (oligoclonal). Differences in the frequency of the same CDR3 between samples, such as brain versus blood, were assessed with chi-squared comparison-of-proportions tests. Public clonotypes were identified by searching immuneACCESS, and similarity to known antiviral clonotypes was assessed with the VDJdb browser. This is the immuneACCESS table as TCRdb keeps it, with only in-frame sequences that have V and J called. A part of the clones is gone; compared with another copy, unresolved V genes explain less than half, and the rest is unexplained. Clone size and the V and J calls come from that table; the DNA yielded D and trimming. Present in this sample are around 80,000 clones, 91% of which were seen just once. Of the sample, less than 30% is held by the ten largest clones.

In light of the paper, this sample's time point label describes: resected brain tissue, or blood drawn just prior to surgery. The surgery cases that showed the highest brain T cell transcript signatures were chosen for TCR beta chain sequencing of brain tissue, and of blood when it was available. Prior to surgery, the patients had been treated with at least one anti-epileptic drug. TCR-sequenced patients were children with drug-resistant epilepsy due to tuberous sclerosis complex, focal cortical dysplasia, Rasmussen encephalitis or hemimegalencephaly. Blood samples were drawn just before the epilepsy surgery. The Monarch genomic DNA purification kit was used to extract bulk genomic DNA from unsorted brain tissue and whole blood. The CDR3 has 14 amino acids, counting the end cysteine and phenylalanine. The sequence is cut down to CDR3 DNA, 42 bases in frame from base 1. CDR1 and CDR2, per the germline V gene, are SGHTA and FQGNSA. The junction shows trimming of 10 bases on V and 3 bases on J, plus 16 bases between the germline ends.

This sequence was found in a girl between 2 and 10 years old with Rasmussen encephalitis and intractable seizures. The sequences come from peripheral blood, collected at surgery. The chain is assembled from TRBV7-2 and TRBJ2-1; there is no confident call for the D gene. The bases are TGTGCCATTTCTCAGGAAGGAAACTACAATGAGCAGTTCTTC. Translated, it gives CAISQEGNYNEQFF.